Following are 12 T cell receptor beta chains from one sample sequenced in a study of patients and donors after allogeneic stem cell transplantation. TCRdb analysed the RT-PCR reads with MiXCR anew, one entry per CDR3 protein. The table has 150,000 to 250,000 distinct CDR3 sequences, 41% seen once; the top ten hold approximately 30%. Sequencing input: blood, either unsorted or a sorted T cell fraction (not recorded which). These receptor sequences come from a human donor who was either an allogeneic HSCT recipient or a stem cell or donor lymphocyte infusion donor (not recorded which). It is not recorded whose cells these are; they may come from a transplant donor.

This chain uses TRBV6-2 or TRBV6-3 with TRBJ1-1; 8 bases match TRBD1. This CDR3 has 15 residues. The V gene's germline CDR1 is MNHEY and CDR2 SVGEGT. Unmatched junction bases numbered 10, after V lost 2 bases and J lost 8 bases. The CDR3 here is CASSYGDRLDNEAFF. Written as DNA, the CDR3 is TGTGCCAGCAGTTACGGGGACAGGTTAGACAACGAAGCTTTCTTT.

This clonotype was counted between two and nine times. The chain carries TRBV4-3 and TRBJ1-5; no clear D. Germline V gives CDR1 LGHNA, CDR2 YSLEER. The CDR3 extends over 16 amino acids. V shed 0 bases and J shed 1 base, with 10 bases lying between them. CDR3 nucleotide sequence: TGCGCCAGCAGCCAAGAGTTGGCCGGGAGCAATCAGCCCCAGCATTTT. This codes for CASSQELAGSNQPQHF.

The chain recombines TRBV9 with TRBJ1-1; D is unresolved. The CDR3 loop spans 15 amino acids. Per the germline V gene, CDR1 is SGDLS and CDR2 is YYNGEE. The V and J ends lost 4 bases and 1 base respectively, with 14 bases between them. The CDR3 DNA follows: TGTGCCAGCAGCTTTCGGACCGGTGAGAACACTGAAGCTTTCTTT. Amino acids: CASSFRTGENTEAFF.

J is TRBJ2-7 and V is TRBV5-1; TRBD1 matches 12 bases. The germline CDR1 and CDR2 sequences are SGHRS and YFSETQ. CDR3 size: 15 residues. J lost 6 bases, V lost 5 bases, and 9 bases had no gene match. The CDR3 region is CASRPEGTGGFEQYF. CDR3 sequence (DNA): TGCGCCAGCAGACCTGAGGGGACAGGGGGCTTCGAGCAGTACTTC.

V gene TRBV3-1 combines with J gene TRBJ2-2; no clear D. V was clipped by 4 bases and J by 7 bases, with 19 bases between them. The CDR3 is 16 amino acids. The V gene's germline CDR1 is LGHDT and CDR2 YNNKEL (reference sequence). CDR3 sequence: CASSLLPGPPGGELFF. The CDR3 DNA reads as TGTGCCAGCAGCCTTTTACCGGGCCCCCCCGGCGGGGAGCTGTTTTTT.

CDR3 sequence reads: CSAWSLEAFF. CDR3 nucleotide sequence: TGCAGTGCCTGGAGCCTAGAAGCTTTCTTT. The chain couples TRBV20-1 to TRBJ1-1; D uncertain. CDR3 length equals 10 residues. Trimming cost V 6 bases and J 8 bases, with 10 bases left between them. Germline V gene sequence: CDR1 DFQATT, CDR2 SNEGSKA (reference sequence).

This clonotype appeared a few times. The rearrangement links TRBV5-5 to TRBJ1-1; D remains ambiguous. Deletions cut 0 bases from V and 1 base from J, with 13 bases between. CDR1 SGHKS and CDR2 YYEKEE come from the germline V gene (reference sequence). There are 16 residues in the CDR3. Here the CDR3 reads CASSLGATAGNTEAFF. In nucleotides, the CDR3 is TGTGCCAGCAGCTTGGGGGCTACCGCGGGGAACACTGAAGCTTTCTTT.

This chain uses TRBV2 with TRBJ1-6; the D gene is possibly TRBD1 (5 bases). This CDR3 spans 14 amino acids. Germline V gives CDR1 SNHLY, CDR2 FYNNEI. The germline V and J ends were trimmed by 7 bases and 7 bases, with 14 bases remaining between them. CDR3 in DNA: TGTGCCAGCACCGCTTGGGACCCAAATTCACCCCTCCACTTT. This gives the protein CASTAWDPNSPLHF.

The rearrangement joins TRBV4-3 to TRBJ2-2; D gene ambiguous. V was pared by 1 base and J by 6 bases, with 12 bases between. This CDR3 comprises 15 residues. Germline V gene sequence: CDR1 LGHNA, CDR2 YSLEER. The CDR3 here is CASSQARLIPGELFF. The CDR3 bases are TGCGCCAGCAGCCAAGCTAGACTTATCCCCGGGGAGCTGTTTTTT.

The chain has TRBV7-7 and TRBJ2-2; possibly TRBD2 for D (5 bases). Looked up from germline, CDR1 is SSHAT and CDR2 is FNYEAQ (reference sequence). Between the trimmed V and J ends, which lost 1 base and 4 bases, there was a span of 10 bases. The CDR3 has 15 residues. The CDR3 protein is CASSLGGPGTGELFF. Here the CDR3 DNA reads TGTGCCAGCAGCTTAGGCGGGCCGGGCACCGGGGAGCTGTTTTTT.

The chain recombines TRBV7-9 with TRBJ1-5; D may be TRBD1 (6 bases). Trimming removed 5 bases at V and 7 bases at J, with 15 bases between. The CDR3 totals 14 residues. Germline V gene data show CDR1 as SEHNR and CDR2 as FQNEAQ (reference sequence). As DNA, the CDR3 is TGTGCCAGCAGCCCTCGGGGGGCCCTACAGCCCCAGCATTTT. It is translated as CASSPRGALQPQHF.

CDR3 loop: CASSSGPNNEQFF. Here the CDR3 DNA reads TGTGCCAGCAGCTCGGGACCCAACAATGAGCAGTTCTTC. The chain links TRBV12-3 or TRBV12-4 to TRBJ2-1, with D perhaps TRBD1 or TRBD2 (5 bases each). The CDR3 spans 13 residues. Between the trimmed V and J ends, which lost 6 bases and 5 bases, there was a span of 11 bases.